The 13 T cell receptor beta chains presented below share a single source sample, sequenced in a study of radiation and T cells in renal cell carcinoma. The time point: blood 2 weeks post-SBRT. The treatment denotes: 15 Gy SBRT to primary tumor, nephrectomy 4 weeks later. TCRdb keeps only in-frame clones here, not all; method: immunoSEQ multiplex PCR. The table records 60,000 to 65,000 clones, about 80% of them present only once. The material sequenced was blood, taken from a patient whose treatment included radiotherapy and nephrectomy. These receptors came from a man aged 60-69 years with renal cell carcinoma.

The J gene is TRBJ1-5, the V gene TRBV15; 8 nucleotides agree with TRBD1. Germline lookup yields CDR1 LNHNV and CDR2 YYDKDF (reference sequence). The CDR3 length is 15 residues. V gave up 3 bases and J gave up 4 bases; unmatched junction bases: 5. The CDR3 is CATSRGDRWNQPQHF. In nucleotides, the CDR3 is TGTGCCACCAGCAGGGGGGACAGGTGGAATCAGCCCCAGCATTTT. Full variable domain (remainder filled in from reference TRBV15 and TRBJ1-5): DAMVIQNPRYQVTQFGKPVTLSCSQTLNHNVMYWYQQKSSQAPKLLFHYYDKDFNNEADTPDNFQSRRPNTSFCFLDIRSPGLGDTAMYLCATSRGDRWNQPQHFGDGTRLSIL.

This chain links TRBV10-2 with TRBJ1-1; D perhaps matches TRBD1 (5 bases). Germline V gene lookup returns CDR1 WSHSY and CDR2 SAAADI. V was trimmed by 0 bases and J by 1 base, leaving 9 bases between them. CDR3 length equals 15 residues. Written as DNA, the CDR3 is TGCGCCAGCAGTGAGTCGGGGGGATCGAACACTGAAGCTTTCTTT. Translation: CASSESGGSNTEAFF.

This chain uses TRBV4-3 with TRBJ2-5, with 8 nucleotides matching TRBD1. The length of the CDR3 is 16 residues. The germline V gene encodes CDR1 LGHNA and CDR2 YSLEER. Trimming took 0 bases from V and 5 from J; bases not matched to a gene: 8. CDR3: CASSQDVRQGRETQYF. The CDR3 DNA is TGCGCCAGCAGCCAAGATGTTAGACAGGGGAGGGAGACCCAGTACTTC.

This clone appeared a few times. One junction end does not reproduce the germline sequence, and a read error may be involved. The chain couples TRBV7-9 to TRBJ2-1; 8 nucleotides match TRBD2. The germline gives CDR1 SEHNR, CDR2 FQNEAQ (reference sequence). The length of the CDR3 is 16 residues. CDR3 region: CASSLDLAGIYNEQFF. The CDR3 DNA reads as TGTGCCAGCAGTTTAGACCTAGCGGGTATTTACAATGAGCAGTTCTTC. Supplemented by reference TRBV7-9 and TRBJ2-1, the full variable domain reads DTGVSQNPRHKITKRGQNVTFRCDPISEHNRLYWYRQTLGQGPEFLTYFQNEAQLEKSRLLSDRFSAERPKGSFSTLEIQRTEQGDSAMYLCASSLDLAGIYNEQFFGPGTRLTVL.

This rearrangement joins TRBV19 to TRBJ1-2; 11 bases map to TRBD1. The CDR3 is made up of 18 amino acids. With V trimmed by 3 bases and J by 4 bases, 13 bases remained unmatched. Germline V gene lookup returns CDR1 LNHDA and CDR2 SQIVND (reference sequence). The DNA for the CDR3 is TGTGCCAGTAGTATTGGACCGGGACAGGGGGTTTGGGTCTATGGCTACACCTTC. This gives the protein CASSIGPGQGVWVYGYTF. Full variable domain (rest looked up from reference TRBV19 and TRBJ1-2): DGGITQSPKYLFRKEGQNVTLSCEQNLNHDAMYWYRQDPGQGLRLIYYSQIVNDFQKGDIAEGYSVSREKKESFPLTVTSAQKNPTAFYLCASSIGPGQGVWVYGYTFGSGTRLTVV.

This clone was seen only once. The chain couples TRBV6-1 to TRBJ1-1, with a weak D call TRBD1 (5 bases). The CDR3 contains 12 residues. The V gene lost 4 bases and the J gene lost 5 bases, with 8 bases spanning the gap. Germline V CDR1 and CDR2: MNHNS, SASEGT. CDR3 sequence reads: CASSVAGTEAFF. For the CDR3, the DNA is TGTGCCAGCAGTGTAGCAGGGACTGAAGCTTTCTTT.

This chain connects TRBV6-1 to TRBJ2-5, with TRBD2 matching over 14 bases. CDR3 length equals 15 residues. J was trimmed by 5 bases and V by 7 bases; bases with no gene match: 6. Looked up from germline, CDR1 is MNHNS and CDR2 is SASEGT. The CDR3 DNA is TGTGCCAGCAAGGGACTAGCGGGGGCAGGGGAGACCCAGTACTTC. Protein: CASKGLAGAGETQYF.

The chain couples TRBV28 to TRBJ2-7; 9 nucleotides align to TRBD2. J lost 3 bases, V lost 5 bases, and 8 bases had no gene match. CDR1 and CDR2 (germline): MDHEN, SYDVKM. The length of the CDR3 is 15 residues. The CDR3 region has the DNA TGTGCCAGCAGTCCGAAAAGCGGGAGGTACTACGAGCAGTACGTC. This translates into CASSPKSGRYYEQYV.

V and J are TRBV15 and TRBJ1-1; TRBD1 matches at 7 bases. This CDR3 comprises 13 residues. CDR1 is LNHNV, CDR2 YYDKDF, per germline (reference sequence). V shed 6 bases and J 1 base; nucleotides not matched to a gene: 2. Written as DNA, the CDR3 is TGTGCCACCAGTAGGGGGCCGAACACTGAAGCTTTCTTT. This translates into CATSRGPNTEAFF.

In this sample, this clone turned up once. The CDR3 bases are TGTGCCAGCAGCTTCTCCTCGATTCAGCCCCAGCATTTT. Encoded protein: CASSFSSIQPQHF. This chain joins TRBV11-2 and TRBJ1-5, with D unresolved. V shed 3 bases and J shed 6 bases, with 9 bases lying between them. The germline V gene has CDR1 SGHAT and CDR2 FQNNGV. The CDR3 runs to 13 residues.

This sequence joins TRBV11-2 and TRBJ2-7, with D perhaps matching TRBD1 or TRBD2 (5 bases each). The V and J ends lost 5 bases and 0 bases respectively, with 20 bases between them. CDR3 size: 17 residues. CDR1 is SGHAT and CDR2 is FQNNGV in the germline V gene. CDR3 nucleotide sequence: TGTGCCAGCAGCCGGGGACGGCCACACTCAAGCTCCTACGAGCAGTACTTC. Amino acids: CASSRGRPHSSSYEQYF.

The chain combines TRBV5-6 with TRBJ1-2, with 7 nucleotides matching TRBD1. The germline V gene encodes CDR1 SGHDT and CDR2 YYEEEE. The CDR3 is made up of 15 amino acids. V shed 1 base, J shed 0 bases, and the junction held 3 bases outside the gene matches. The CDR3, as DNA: TGTGCCAGCAGCTTGAGGGGGCGGGCTAACTATGGCTACACCTTC. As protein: CASSLRGRANYGYTF. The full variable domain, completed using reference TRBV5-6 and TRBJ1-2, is DAGVTQSPTHLIKTRGQQVTLRCSPKSGHDTVSWYQQALGQGPQFIFQYYEEEERQRGNFPDRFSGHQFPNYSSELNVNALLLGDSALYLCASSLRGRANYGYTFGSGTRLTVV.

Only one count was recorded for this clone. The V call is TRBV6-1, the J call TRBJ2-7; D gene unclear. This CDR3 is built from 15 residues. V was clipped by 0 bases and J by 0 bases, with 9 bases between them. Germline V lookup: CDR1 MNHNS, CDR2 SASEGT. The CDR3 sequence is CASSEANSISYEQYV. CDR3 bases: TGTGCCAGCAGTGAAGCGAACAGCATCTCCTACGAGCAGTACGTC.